This TCR beta chain was obtained from a study of shared clonotypes between healthy human individuals. Points from the study as a whole: Limited genetic and exposure-history diversity came from having few donors.

CDR3 length equals 15 residues. With V trimmed by 5 bases and J by 5 bases, 8 bases remained unmatched. Per germline, CDR1 MNHNY and CDR2 SVGAGI (reference sequence). The table came from immunoSEQ multiplex PCR; TCRdb's copy has only in-frame clones and leaves some out. Here the sample spans millions of clones, 85% to 95% being singletons. A note on this clone: Its antigen is not identified.

HIV-negative, healthy adults without recent acute infections or vaccinations were the donors. The chain recombines TRBV6-6 with TRBJ1-4; 7 positions agree with TRBD1. This receptor was taken from a man younger than 35 in good health. The sequenced material came from naive CD4+ T cells sorted from blood. Subset reported: CD45RA+ positively selected. The CDR3 nucleotides are TGTGCCAGCAGTACCAGGGACAGTAGAAATGAAAAACTGTTTTTT. Translating gives CASSTRDSRNEKLFF.